The 12 T cell receptor beta chains in this list originate from one sample, sequenced in a study of cytomegalovirus exposure and HLA in healthy donors. The PCR had 60 Vbeta and 13 Jbeta primers. Clones were sequenced by immunoSEQ multiplex PCR, and TCRdb holds only the in-frame ones, with some missing. This sample has around 100,000 clones; around 62% occur once, and the top ten carry 3.5% to 4%. Sequenced material: PBMCs. These receptors were obtained from a young man in good health and CMV-seropositive.

The rearrangement uses TRBV5-4 and TRBJ2-2; D possibly corresponds to TRBD1 (6 bases). V was shortened by 1 base and J by 0 bases, with 7 bases between the two germline ends. Germline values: CDR1 SGHNT, CDR2 YYREEE (reference sequence). CDR3 length: 15 residues. CDR3 nucleotide sequence: TGTGCCAGCAGCTTGAGACAGGCGAACACCGGGGAGCTGTTTTTT. It yields the protein CASSLRQANTGELFF.

The chain has TRBV27 and TRBJ1-6; D may be TRBD1 (5 bases). The CDR3 has 15 amino acids. From germline, CDR1 is MNHEY and CDR2 SMNVEV (reference sequence). The V end lost 5 bases, the J end lost 9 bases, and 17 bases lay between the germline ends. CDR3 in amino acids: CASSPAGPVGSPLHF. In DNA form, the CDR3 reads TGTGCCAGCAGTCCAGCGGGGCCGGTTGGTTCACCCCTCCACTTT.

CDR3 region: CASSLTGQDYSSGYTF. In nucleotides, the CDR3 is TGCGCCAGCAGCCTGACGGGACAAGACTACTCTAGTGGCTACACCTTC. The chain couples TRBV5-1 to TRBJ1-2; the D gene is possibly TRBD1 (6 bases). The germline V gene encodes CDR1 SGHRS and CDR2 YFSETQ. Trimming removed 4 bases from V and 7 bases from J, with 23 bases in between. The CDR3 totals 16 residues.

This clone is a singleton in its sample. The chain recombines TRBV19 with TRBJ2-2; TRBD2 matches at 9 bases. Germline CDR1 is LNHDA and CDR2 is SQIVND (reference sequence). The CDR3 is 13 amino acids. V trimming: 8 bases; J trimming: 7 bases; junction bases outside the gene matches: 5. The CDR3 region is CASAGGQGGELFF. The CDR3 nucleotides read TGTGCCAGTGCGGGGGGGCAAGGCGGGGAGCTGTTTTTT. Variable domain in full (rest from reference TRBV19 and TRBJ2-2): DGGITQSPKYLFRKEGQNVTLSCEQNLNHDAMYWYRQDPGQGLRLIYYSQIVNDFQKGDIAEGYSVSREKKESFPLTVTSAQKNPTAFYLCASAGGQGGELFFGEGSRLTVL.

The rearrangement uses TRBV6-5 and TRBJ2-7; 11 nucleotides agree with TRBD2. The CDR3 runs 15 residues. With V trimmed by 2 bases and J by 6 bases, 6 bases remained unmatched. Germline-derived CDR1 and CDR2 are MNHEY and SVGAGI. CDR3: CASSYETSGELEQYF. The CDR3 DNA reads TGTGCCAGCAGTTACGAGACTAGCGGGGAACTCGAGCAGTACTTC.

This clone was recorded a few times. This chain joins TRBV4-1 and TRBJ1-4; unclear D gene. The germline gives CDR1 MGHRA, CDR2 YSYEKL. CDR3 length equals 14 residues. V shed 0 bases and J shed 8 bases, with 10 bases lying between them. CDR3 amino acids: CASSQEGGLEKLFF. The CDR3 bases are TGCGCCAGCAGCCAAGAGGGAGGACTAGAAAAACTGTTTTTT.

In this sample, this clone turned up a few times. V and J are TRBV18 and TRBJ2-7, with D perhaps matching TRBD1 (6 bases). Trimming took 3 bases from V and 6 from J, leaving 15 bases between them. Germline CDR1 is KGHSH and CDR2 is LQKENI. The CDR3 extends over 14 amino acids. The CDR3 spells CASSPTDSKIEQYF. The DNA of the CDR3 is TGTGCCAGCTCACCTACGGACAGCAAAATCGAGCAGTACTTC.

The J gene is TRBJ2-7, the V gene TRBV29-1; the D is unclear. From germline, CDR1 is SQVTM and CDR2 ANQGSEA. V was trimmed by 7 bases and J by 2 bases, leaving 12 bases between them. The CDR3 contains 12 residues. The CDR3 spells CSAKSPTYEQYF. The CDR3 region has the DNA TGCAGCGCGAAAAGCCCAACCTACGAGCAGTACTTC.

The chain links TRBV5-6 to TRBJ1-5; 7 bases map to TRBD1. Trimming removed 2 bases from V and 7 bases from J; junction bases left unmatched: 9. The length of the CDR3 is 15 residues. Germline assignment: CDR1 SGHDT and CDR2 YYEEEE. CDR3 loop: CASSFTGTDRQPQHF. The CDR3 DNA is TGTGCCAGCAGCTTTACCGGGACAGACAGACAGCCCCAGCATTTT.

This chain links TRBV4-1 with TRBJ2-5; D possibly corresponds to TRBD2 (6 bases). The CDR3 runs 15 residues. Germline values: CDR1 MGHRA, CDR2 YSYEKL. The V gene lost 4 bases and the J gene lost 5 bases, with 17 bases spanning the gap. The chain's CDR3 is CASSLSGPLGETQYF. DNA for the CDR3: TGCGCCAGCAGCCTTAGCGGCCCCCTAGGGGAGACCCAGTACTTC.

This chain joins TRBV9 and TRBJ2-5; D uncertain. Trimming pared 1 base from V and 2 bases from J, leaving 15 bases between. Looked up from germline, CDR1 is SGDLS and CDR2 is YYNGEE. This CDR3 has 16 amino acids. This chain's CDR3 is CASSVRAMAGQETQYF. As DNA, the CDR3 is TGTGCCAGCAGCGTAAGAGCTATGGCAGGACAAGAGACCCAGTACTTC.

This clone was picked up one time. The rearrangement joins TRBV5-1 to TRBJ2-1; a weak D match, TRBD2 (6 bases). Germline-derived CDR1 and CDR2 are SGHRS and YFSETQ. The CDR3 covers 12 residues. The ends were cut back, 4 bases at V and 9 bases at J, with 11 bases in the middle. The CDR3 loop is CASSLTGGEQFF. The CDR3 bases are TGCGCCAGCAGCCTTACCGGGGGTGAGCAGTTCTTC.